Presented here are 10 T cell receptor beta chains from one specimen sequenced in a study of T cell repertoires in cytomegalovirus infection. TCRdb re-analysed the reads in MiXCR, keeping a single row per CDR3 protein. The sample carries 300,000 to 400,000 distinct CDR3 sequences, approximately 32% recorded once. Their antigens are not known. The sequencing used cultured PBMCs, collected from culture after CMV antigen stimulation. These receptors came from a human donor in good health (CMV status not recorded). Some clones in this sample may be carry-over from other donors' samples.

This clonotype was recorded once. The genes are TRBV27 and TRBJ1-5; no definite D call. Trimming stripped 3 bases from V and 2 bases from J, with 8 bases between. Per germline, CDR1 MNHEY and CDR2 SMNVEV (reference sequence). The CDR3 is 14 amino acids. In DNA, the CDR3 is TGTGCCAGCAGTTTGGGAGAAGGCAATCAGCCCCAGCATTTT. Protein sequence: CASSLGEGNQPQHF.

The chain uses TRBV7-9 and TRBJ2-3; D uncertain. V was trimmed by 7 bases and J by 0 bases, leaving 14 bases between them. The CDR3 has 15 amino acids. Per the germline V gene, CDR1 is SEHNR and CDR2 is FQNEAQ (reference sequence). CDR3 DNA: TGTGCCAGCAACCTCCCAACAACTAGCACAGATACGCAGTATTTT. Amino acids: CASNLPTTSTDTQYF. Drawing the rest from reference TRBV7-9 and TRBJ2-3, the complete variable domain is DTGVSQNPRHKITKRGQNVTFRCDPISEHNRLYWYRQTLGQGPEFLTYFQNEAQLEKSRLLSDRFSAERPKGSFSTLEIQRTEQGDSAMYLCASNLPTTSTDTQYFGPGTRLTVL.

This chain connects TRBV6-5 to TRBJ1-5; possible D gene TRBD1, 6 bases. CDR3 length: 14 residues. The germline CDR1 and CDR2 sequences are MNHEY and SVGAGI. The V and J ends lost 2 bases and 6 bases respectively, with 11 bases between them. CDR3 sequence: CASSYTGTSQPQHF. In nucleotides, the CDR3 is TGTGCCAGCAGTTACACCGGGACAAGTCAGCCCCAGCATTTT.

This clonotype was recorded a few times. The rearrangement links TRBV4-2 to TRBJ2-4; D is perhaps TRBD1 (6 bases). Germline lookup yields CDR1 LGHNA and CDR2 YNFKEQ. Trimming shortened V by 0 bases and J by 10 bases, and 10 bases separated the two germline ends. This CDR3 is built from 13 residues. The CDR3 protein is CASSQEGQGIQYF. CDR3 bases: TGTGCCAGCAGCCAAGAGGGCCAGGGGATTCAGTACTTC.

This clonotype was found a few times. V is TRBV27 and J is TRBJ2-5; 13 bases are shared with TRBD2. Germline-derived CDR1 and CDR2 are MNHEY and SMNVEV (reference sequence). After removal of 5 bases from V and 5 bases from J, the junction contained 11 bases not matched to a gene. The length of the CDR3 is 17 residues. The CDR3 DNA reads TGTGCCAGCAGTAGGACCGGACTAGCGGGAGTTGCGGAGACCCAGTACTTC. This sequence encodes CASSRTGLAGVAETQYF.

In its sample, this clonotype was seen many times. This chain joins TRBV7-3 and TRBJ2-3; perhaps TRBD2 as D (6 bases). The CDR3 has 14 residues. The germline V gene encodes CDR1 SGHTA and CDR2 FQGTGA. Between the trimmed V and J ends, which lost 5 bases and 2 bases, there was a span of 11 bases. The CDR3 region is CASSASGSTDTQYF. The CDR3 DNA follows: TGTGCCAGCAGCGCAAGCGGGTCCACAGATACGCAGTATTTT.

The rearrangement joins TRBV25-1 to TRBJ1-1; a weak D match, TRBD1 (5 bases). The germline CDR1 and CDR2 sequences are MGHDK and SYGVNS. CDR3 length: 13 amino acids. V was trimmed by 4 bases and J by 11 bases, leaving 17 bases between them. The CDR3 loop reads CASSAEGRERAFF. As DNA, the CDR3 is TGTGCCAGCAGTGCGGAGGGCAGGGAACGGGCTTTCTTT. The full variable domain, in which reference TRBV25-1 and TRBJ1-1 provide the parts outside the CDR3, is EADIYQTPRYLVIGTGKKITLECSQTMGHDKMYWYQQDPGMELHLIHYSYGVNSTEKGDLSSESTVSRIRTEHFPLTLESARPSHTSQYLCASSAEGRERAFFGQGTRLTVV.

Points on this clonotype: One end of the junction does not line up with germline, which may come from a read error. The chain has TRBV4-1 and TRBJ2-3, with D perhaps TRBD2 (6 bases). The CDR3 covers 17 residues. CDR1 and CDR2 from the germline V gene are MGHRA and YSYEKL. CDR3 sequence reads: CASSPPEAGSGTDTQYF. The DNA for the CDR3 is TGTGCCAGCAGCCCGCCTGAGGCGGGATCCGGGACAGATACGCAGTATTTT.

The sample holds a few counts of this clonotype. This chain joins TRBV7-9 and TRBJ2-7; D not certain. V was pared by 5 bases and J by 2 bases, with 19 bases between. The CDR3 is made up of 16 amino acids. The germline V gene has CDR1 SEHNR and CDR2 FQNEAQ (reference sequence). The CDR3 region is CASSPLLRSRTYEQYF. DNA for the CDR3: TGTGCCAGCAGCCCCCTCCTGCGGAGCAGAACCTACGAGCAGTACTTC.

This clonotype was seen only a few times. The chain links TRBV7-9 to TRBJ2-5; 11 bases agree with TRBD2. The CDR3 contains 16 residues. Germline values: CDR1 SEHNR, CDR2 FQNEAQ (reference sequence). J was trimmed by 5 bases and V by 4 bases; bases with no gene match: 9. CDR3 sequence (DNA): TGTGCCAGCAGCTGGGGACTAGCGGACCACCGGGAGACCCAGTACTTC. Amino acids: CASSWGLADHRETQYF. Full variable domain (outside the CDR3, taken from reference TRBV7-9 and TRBJ2-5): DTGVSQNPRHKITKRGQNVTFRCDPISEHNRLYWYRQTLGQGPEFLTYFQNEAQLEKSRLLSDRFSAERPKGSFSTLEIQRTEQGDSAMYLCASSWGLADHRETQYFGPGTRLLVL.